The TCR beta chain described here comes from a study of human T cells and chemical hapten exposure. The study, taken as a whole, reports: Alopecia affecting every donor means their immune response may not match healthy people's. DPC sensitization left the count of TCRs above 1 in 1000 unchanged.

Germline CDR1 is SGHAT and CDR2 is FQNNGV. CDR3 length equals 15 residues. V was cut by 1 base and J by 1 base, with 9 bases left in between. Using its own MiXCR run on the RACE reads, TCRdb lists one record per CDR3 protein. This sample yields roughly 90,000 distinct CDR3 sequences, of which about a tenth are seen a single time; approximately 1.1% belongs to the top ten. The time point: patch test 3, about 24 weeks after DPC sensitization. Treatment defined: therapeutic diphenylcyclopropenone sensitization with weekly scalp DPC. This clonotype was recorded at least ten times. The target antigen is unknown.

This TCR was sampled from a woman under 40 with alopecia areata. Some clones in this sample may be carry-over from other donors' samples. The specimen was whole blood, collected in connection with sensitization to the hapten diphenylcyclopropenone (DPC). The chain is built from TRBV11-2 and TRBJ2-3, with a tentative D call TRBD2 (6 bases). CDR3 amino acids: CASSLGASGTDTQYF. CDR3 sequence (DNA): TGTGCCAGCAGCTTAGGGGCTAGCGGCACAGATACGCAGTATTTT. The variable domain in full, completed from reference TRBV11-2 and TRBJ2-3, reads EAGVAQSPRYKIIEKRQSVAFWCNPISGHATLYWYQQILGQGPKLLIQFQNNGVVDDSQLPKDRFSAERLKGVDSTLKIQPAKLEDSAVYLCASSLGASGTDTQYFGPGTRLTVL.